This T cell receptor (beta chain) emerged from a study of identical twins. Findings and limits, study-wide: Twin pairs' shared out-of-frame alpha sequences were enriched in low generation probability.

MiXCR, run by TCRdb on the 5' RACE reads, gives a single entry per CDR3 protein. The sample records hundreds of thousands of distinct CDR3 sequences, around a sixth being singletons. This clonotype has more than one count but fewer than ten. Its specificity is unknown. This CDR3 comprises 18 residues. Per germline, CDR1 SGHAT and CDR2 FQNNGV. The ends lost 3 bases at V and 1 base at J; junction bases unmatched: 14. These same data were also listed under a study on T cells expressing NK-cell markers.

The chain joins TRBV11-2 to TRBJ2-5, with TRBD2 identical over 7 bases. The sequenced material came from PBMCs. This receptor was identified in a woman aged 18 to 35 in good health. Here the CDR3 DNA reads TGTGCCAGCAGCTTCCCGTCGGGATTAGCGGGCCTCCAAGAGACCCAGTACTTC. This translates into CASSFPSGLAGLQETQYF.